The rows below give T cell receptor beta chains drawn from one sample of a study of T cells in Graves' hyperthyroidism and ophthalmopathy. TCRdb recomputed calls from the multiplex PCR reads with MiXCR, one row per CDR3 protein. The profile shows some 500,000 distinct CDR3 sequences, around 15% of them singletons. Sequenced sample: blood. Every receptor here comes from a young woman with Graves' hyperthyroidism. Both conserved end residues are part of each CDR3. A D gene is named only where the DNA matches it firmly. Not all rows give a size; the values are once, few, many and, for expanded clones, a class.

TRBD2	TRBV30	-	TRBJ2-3	TGTGCCTGGAGTGGACTAGCATTTGATACGCAGTATTTT	CAWSGLAFDTQYF
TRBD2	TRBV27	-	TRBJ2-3	TGTGCCAGCAGTCGCGCGGGGGGAGGGACAGATACGCAGTATTTT	CASSRAGGGTDTQYF
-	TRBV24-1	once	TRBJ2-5	TGTACCACCAGTGACTACAAGCGGGAGACCCAGTACTTC	CTTSDYKRETQYF
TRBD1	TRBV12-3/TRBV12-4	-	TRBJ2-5	TGTGCCAGCAGAGAGGGACAGGAAGAGACCCAGTACTTC	CASREGQEETQYF
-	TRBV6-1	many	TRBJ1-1	TGTGCCAGCAGTTATTCAGGGAGGGTCACTGAAGCTTTCTTT	CASSYSGRVTEAFF
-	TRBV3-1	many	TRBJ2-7	TGTGCCAGCAGCCAAAGACTTTTTGGCGGAAGCTCCTACGAGCAGTACTTC	CASSQRLFGGSSYEQYF
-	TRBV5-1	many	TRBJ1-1	TGCGCCAGCAGGTCCTTTGAGATGAACACTGAAGCTTTCTTT	CASRSFEMNTEAFF
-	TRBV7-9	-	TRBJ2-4	TGTGCCAGCAGCTTAGCCGGGTCCAAAAACATTCAGTACTTC	CASSLAGSKNIQYF
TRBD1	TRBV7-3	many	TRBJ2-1	TGTGCCAGCAGCTGGCTGGGACAGAGCTCCTACAATGAGCAGTTCTTC	CASSWLGQSSYNEQFF
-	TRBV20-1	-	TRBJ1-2	TGCAGTGCTATCGACAGTAACTTTAACTATGGCTACACCTTC	CSAIDSNFNYGYTF
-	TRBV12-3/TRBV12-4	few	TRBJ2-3	TGTGCCAGCAGTTTGTCTGGGGGGCGGGGGTATTTT	CASSLSGGRGYF
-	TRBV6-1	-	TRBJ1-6	TGTGCCAGCACCAATTGGAGACAGTATAATTCACCCCTCCACTTT	CASTNWRQYNSPLHF
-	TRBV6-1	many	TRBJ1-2	TGTGCCAGCAGTGACCCGACAGCTAGAGCGTTTATTGCCTTC	CASSDPTARAFIAF
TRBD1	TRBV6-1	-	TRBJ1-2	TGTGCCAGCAGTGAGAGGACAGGGTCCTATGGCTACACCTTC	CASSERTGSYGYTF
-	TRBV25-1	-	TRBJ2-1	TGTGCCAGCAGTGAATGGCGGGATTACTACAATGAGCAGTTCTTC	CASSEWRDYYNEQFF
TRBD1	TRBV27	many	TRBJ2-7	TGTGCCAGCAGCCCTGGCAGGGGGCCCTACGAGCAGTACTTC	CASSPGRGPYEQYF
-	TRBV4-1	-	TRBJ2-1	TGCGCCAGCAGCCAACTCGGGGGACAGAGCAATGAGCAGTTCTTC	CASSQLGGQSNEQFF
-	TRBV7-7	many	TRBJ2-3	TGTGCTAGCAGTCCCCGACTAGATACAGATACGCAGTATTTT	CASSPRLDTDTQYF
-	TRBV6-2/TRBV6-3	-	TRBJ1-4	TGTGCCAGCAGTCAATCGGGACACAAGGGCACTAATGAAAAACTGTTTTTT	CASSQSGHKGTNEKLFF
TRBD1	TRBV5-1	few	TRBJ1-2	TGCGCCAGCAGCTCCTCACCCGGGGACAGACTAAACTATGGCTACACCTTC	CASSSSPGDRLNYGYTF
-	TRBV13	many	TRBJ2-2	TGTGCCAGCAGCATGGGACAGAACACCGGGGAGCTGTTTTTT	CASSMGQNTGELFF
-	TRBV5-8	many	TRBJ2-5	TGTGCCAGCACCACCCAAATCCCAACAGGCGAAGAGTACTTC	CASTTQIPTGEEYF
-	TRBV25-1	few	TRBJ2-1	TGTGCCACCCAGACTAGGAGGGGATACAATGAGCAGTTCTTC	CATQTRRGYNEQFF
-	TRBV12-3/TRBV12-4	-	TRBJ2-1	TGTGCCAGCAGCCCCCCAGGTCTTTCCAATGAGCAGTTCTTC	CASSPPGLSNEQFF
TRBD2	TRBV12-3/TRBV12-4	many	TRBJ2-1	TGTGCCAGCAGTTGGCAACTAGCGATGGATGAGCAGTTCTTC	CASSWQLAMDEQFF
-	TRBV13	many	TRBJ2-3	TGTGCCAGCAGCTTAGGCCTGTGGGGGGATACGCAGTATTTT	CASSLGLWGDTQYF
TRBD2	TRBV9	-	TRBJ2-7	TGTGCCAGCAGCGTAGATAGACTAGCGAACGAGCAGTACTTC	CASSVDRLANEQYF
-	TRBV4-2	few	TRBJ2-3	TGTGCCAGCAGCCAAGCGGGTAGGGCGGGATCAGATACGCAGTATTTT	CASSQAGRAGSDTQYF
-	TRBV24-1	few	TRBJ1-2	TGTGCCACCAGTGATTTCATCGGTCTCGCCTATGGCTACACCTTC	CATSDFIGLAYGYTF
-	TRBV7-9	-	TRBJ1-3	TGTGCCAGCAGCTCGACGATCAGCTCTGGAAACACCATATATTTT	CASSSTISSGNTIYF
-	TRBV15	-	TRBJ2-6	TGTGCCACCAGCAGAGATCGGGACCCTGGGGCCAACGTCCTGACTTTC	CATSRDRDPGANVLTF
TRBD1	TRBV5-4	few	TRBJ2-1	TGTGCCAGCGGCTCCAGGGACAGCAGCAATGAGCAGTTCTTC	CASGSRDSSNEQFF
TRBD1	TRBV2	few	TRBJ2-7	TGTGCCAGCGGGGACAGTAACTACGAGCAGTACTTC	CASGDSNYEQYF
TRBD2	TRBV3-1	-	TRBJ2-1	TGTGCCAGCAGCCCAGGGACTAGCGGGAGAAAACATGAGCAGTTCTTC	CASSPGTSGRKHEQFF
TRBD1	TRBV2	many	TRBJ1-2	TGTGCCAGCAGCCCGACAGGGTTTGATGGCTACACCTTC	CASSPTGFDGYTF